The clone carrying this TCR beta chain occurred a few times. This entry belongs to a study of blood T cell repertoires in COVID-19. Sequencing was performed with immunoSEQ multiplex PCR; in TCRdb, only in-frame clones are kept and a portion is missing. This table has some 250,000 clones, approximately 78% appearing once. Germline V CDR1 and CDR2: MNHEY, SMNVEV (reference sequence). V shed 3 bases, J shed 7 bases, and the junction held 10 bases outside the gene matches. The CDR3 runs to 16 residues. This receptor was taken from a young woman with acute or convalescent COVID-19. The V gene is TRBV27, the J gene TRBJ2-1, with 9 bases lining up with TRBD1. The source material was peripheral blood. The CDR3 region is CASSFVGTGNSNEQFF. CDR3 in DNA: TGTGCCAGCAGTTTTGTTGGGACAGGGAATTCGAATGAGCAGTTCTTC.